This T cell receptor beta chain was captured by sequencing in a study of shared clonotypes between healthy human individuals. Using immunoSEQ multiplex PCR, the repertoire was profiled, and TCRdb retains in-frame clones only, with some absent. The sample shows about 2.4 million clones, 80% to 95% of them seen only once. J lost 5 bases, V lost 5 bases, and 3 bases had no gene match. The germline gives CDR1 MDHEN, CDR2 SYDVKM. The CDR3 is 14 amino acids. The chain has TRBV28 and TRBJ2-3; 11 nucleotides line up with TRBD1. This sequence originates from a young man in good health. Some clones in this sample may be carry-over from other donors' samples. Sequencing used naive CD4+ T cells from PBMCs. The subset denotes: CD45RA+ positively selected. CDR3 in amino acids: CASSGQGARDTQYF. The CDR3 DNA sequence: TGTGCCAGCAGTGGACAGGGGGCGCGAGATACGCAGTATTTT.